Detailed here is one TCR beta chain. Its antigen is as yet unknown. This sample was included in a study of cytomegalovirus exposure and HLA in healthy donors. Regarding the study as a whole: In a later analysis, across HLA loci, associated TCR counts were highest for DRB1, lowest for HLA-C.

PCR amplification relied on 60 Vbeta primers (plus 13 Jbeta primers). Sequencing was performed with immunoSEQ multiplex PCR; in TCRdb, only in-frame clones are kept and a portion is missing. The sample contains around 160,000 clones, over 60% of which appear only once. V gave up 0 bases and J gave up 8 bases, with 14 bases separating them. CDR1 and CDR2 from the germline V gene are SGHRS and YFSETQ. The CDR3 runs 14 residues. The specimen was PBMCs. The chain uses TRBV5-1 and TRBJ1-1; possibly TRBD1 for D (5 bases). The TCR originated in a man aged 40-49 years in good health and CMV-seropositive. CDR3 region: CASSLGGQGREAFF. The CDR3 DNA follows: TGCGCCAGCAGCTTGGGGGGTCAGGGCAGAGAAGCTTTCTTT. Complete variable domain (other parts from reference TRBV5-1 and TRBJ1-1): KAGVTQTPRYLIKTRGQQVTLSCSPISGHRSVSWYQQTPGQGLQFLFEYFSETQRNKGNFPGRFSGRQFSNSRSEMNVSTLELGDSALYLCASSLGGQGREAFFGQGTRLTVV.